This T cell receptor (beta chain) was sequenced in a study of T cell repertoires in cytomegalovirus infection. Study details: Indications came from public TCR beta signatures; they pointed to CMV infection and to a matching HLA type. General study points: There were HLA-C-restricted CMV-specific TCR beta clonotypes dominating the ex vivo response.

Each CDR3 protein is one row after TCRdb ran MiXCR on the reads. Found here are 300,000 or so distinct CDR3 sequences, roughly a tenth of them singletons; the top ten hold around 2.5%. This clonotype was seen ten or more times. The antigen is not known. The material sequenced was PBMCs. The source of this sequence is a human donor in good health (CMV status not recorded). Some clones in this sample may be carry-over from other donors' samples.

CDR3 protein: CASTAAEPNLAKNIQYF. For the CDR3, the DNA is TGTGCCAGCACCGCCGCGGAGCCCAATCTAGCCAAAAACATTCAGTACTTC. The chain uses TRBV6-2 or TRBV6-3 and TRBJ2-4, with D unresolved. The V end lost 7 bases, the J end lost 0 bases, and 19 bases lay between the germline ends. This CDR3 comprises 17 residues. Germline V gene lookup returns CDR1 MNHEY and CDR2 SVGEGT.